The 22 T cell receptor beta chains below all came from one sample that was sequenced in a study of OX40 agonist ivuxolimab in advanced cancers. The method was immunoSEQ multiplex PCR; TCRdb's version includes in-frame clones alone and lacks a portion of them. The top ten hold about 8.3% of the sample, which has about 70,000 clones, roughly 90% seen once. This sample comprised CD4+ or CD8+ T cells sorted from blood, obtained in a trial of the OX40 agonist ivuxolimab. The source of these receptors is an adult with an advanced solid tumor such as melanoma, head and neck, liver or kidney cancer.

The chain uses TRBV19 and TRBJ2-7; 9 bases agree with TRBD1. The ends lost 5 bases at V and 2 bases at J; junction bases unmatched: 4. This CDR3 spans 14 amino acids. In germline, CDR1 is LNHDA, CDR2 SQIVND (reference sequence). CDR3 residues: CASSATGGAYEQYF. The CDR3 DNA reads TGTGCCAGTAGTGCGACAGGGGGGGCCTACGAGCAGTACTTC.

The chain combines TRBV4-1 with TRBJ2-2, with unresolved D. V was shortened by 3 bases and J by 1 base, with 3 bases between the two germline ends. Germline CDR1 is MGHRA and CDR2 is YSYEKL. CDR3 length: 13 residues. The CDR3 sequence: CASSQENTGELFF. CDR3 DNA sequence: TGCGCCAGCAGCCAGGAGAACACCGGGGAGCTGTTTTTT.

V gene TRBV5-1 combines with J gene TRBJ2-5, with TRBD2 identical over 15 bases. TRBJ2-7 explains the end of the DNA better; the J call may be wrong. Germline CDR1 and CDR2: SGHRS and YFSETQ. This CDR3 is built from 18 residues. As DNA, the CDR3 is TGCGCCAGCAGCTGGTGGACTAGCGGGGGGGCCCCGTCCTACGAGCAGTACTTC. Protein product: CASSWWTSGGAPSYEQYF.

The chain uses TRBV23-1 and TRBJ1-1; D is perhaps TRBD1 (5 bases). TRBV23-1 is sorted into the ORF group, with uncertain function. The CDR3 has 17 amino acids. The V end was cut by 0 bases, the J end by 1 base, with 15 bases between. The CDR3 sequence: CASSQSERGHRNTEAFF. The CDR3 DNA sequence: TGCGCCAGCAGTCAATCGGAAAGGGGCCACCGGAACACTGAAGCTTTCTTT.

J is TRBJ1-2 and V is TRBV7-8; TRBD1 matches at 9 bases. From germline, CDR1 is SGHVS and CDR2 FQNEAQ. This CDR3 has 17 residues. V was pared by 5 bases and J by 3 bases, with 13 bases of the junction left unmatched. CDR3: CASSLIPRDRGDYGYTF. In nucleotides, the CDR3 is TGTGCCAGCAGCCTCATCCCCCGAGACAGGGGGGACTATGGCTACACCTTC.

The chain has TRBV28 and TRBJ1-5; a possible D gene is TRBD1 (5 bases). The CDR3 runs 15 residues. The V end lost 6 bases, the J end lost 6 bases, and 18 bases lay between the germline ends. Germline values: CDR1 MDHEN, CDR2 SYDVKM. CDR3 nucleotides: TGTGCCAGCAGCCGCCCCATCAGGGCTTCTCAGCCCCAGCATTTT. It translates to CASSRPIRASQPQHF. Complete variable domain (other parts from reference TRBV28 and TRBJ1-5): DVKVTQSSRYLVKRTGEKVFLECVQDMDHENMFWYRQDPGLGLRLIYFSYDVKMKEKGDIPEGYSVSREKKERFSLILESASTNQTSMYLCASSRPIRASQPQHFGDGTRLSIL.

CDR3 sequence reads: CASSQDPESGEAYEQYF. The CDR3 DNA reads TGCGCCAGCAGCCAAGACCCGGAGTCGGGGGAAGCCTACGAGCAGTACTTC. This chain uses TRBV4-1 with TRBJ2-7; D possibly corresponds to TRBD2 (6 bases). The CDR3 runs 17 residues. V was pared by 0 bases and J by 2 bases, with 17 bases between. Germline CDR1 MGHRA, CDR2 YSYEKL.

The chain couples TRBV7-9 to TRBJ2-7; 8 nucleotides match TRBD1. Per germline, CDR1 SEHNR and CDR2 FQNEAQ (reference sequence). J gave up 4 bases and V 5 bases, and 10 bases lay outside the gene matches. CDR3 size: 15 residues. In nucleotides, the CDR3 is TGTGCCAGCAGCCGAACGCAGGGGGCTTTTTACGAGCAGTACTTC. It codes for CASSRTQGAFYEQYF.

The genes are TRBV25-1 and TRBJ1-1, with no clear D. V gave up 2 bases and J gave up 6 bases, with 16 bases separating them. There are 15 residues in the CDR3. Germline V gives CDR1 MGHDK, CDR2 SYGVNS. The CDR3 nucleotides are TGTGCCAGCAGTGAAATCGGAGAGGGCTGGTCTGAAGCTTTCTTT. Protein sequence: CASSEIGEGWSEAFF.

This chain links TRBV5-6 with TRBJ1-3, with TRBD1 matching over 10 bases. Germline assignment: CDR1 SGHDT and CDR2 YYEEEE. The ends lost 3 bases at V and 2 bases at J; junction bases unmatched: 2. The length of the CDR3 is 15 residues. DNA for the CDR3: TGTGCCAGCAGCTATGGGACAGGGGCTGGAAACACCATATATTTT. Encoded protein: CASSYGTGAGNTIYF.

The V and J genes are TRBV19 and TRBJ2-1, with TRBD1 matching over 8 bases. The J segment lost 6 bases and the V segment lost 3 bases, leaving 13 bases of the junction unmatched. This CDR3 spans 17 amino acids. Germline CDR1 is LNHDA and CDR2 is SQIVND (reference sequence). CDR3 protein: CASSIPVTGDPINEQFF. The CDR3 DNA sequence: TGTGCCAGTAGTATCCCCGTGACAGGGGATCCCATCAATGAGCAGTTCTTC.

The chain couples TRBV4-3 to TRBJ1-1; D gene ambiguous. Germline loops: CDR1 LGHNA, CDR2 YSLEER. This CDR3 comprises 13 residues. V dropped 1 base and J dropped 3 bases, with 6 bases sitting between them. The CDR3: CASSQARDTEAFF. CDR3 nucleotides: TGCGCCAGCAGCCAAGCGAGGGACACTGAAGCTTTCTTT.

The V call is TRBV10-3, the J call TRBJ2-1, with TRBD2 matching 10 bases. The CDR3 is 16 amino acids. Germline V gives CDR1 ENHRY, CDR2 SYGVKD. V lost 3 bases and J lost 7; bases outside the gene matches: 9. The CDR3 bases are TGTGCCATCAGTGAACTAGCGGGGCTAGGAGGAAATGAGCAGTTCTTC. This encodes CAISELAGLGGNEQFF.

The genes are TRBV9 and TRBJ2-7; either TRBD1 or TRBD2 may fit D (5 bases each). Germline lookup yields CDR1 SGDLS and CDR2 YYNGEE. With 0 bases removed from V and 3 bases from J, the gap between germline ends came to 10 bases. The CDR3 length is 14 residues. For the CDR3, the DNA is TGTGCCAGCAGCGTAGACGGGGCCGTCTACGAGCAGTACTTC. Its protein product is CASSVDGAVYEQYF.

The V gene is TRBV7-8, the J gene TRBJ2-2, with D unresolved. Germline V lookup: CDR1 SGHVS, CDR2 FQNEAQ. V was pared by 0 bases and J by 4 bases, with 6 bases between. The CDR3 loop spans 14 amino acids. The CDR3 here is CASSLAAATGELFF. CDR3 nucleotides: TGTGCCAGCAGCTTAGCTGCAGCCACCGGGGAGCTGTTTTTT.

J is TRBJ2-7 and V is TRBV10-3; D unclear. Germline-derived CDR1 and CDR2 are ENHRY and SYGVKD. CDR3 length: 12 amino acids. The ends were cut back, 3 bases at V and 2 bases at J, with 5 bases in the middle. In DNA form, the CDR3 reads TGTGCCATCAGTGAATCCCCCTACGAGCAGTACTTC. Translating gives CAISESPYEQYF.

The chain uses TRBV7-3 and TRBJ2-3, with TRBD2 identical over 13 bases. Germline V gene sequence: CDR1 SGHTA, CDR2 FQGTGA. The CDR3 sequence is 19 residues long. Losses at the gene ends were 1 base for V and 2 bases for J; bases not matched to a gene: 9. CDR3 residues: CASSLNPGLAGDTTDTQYF. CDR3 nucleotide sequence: TGTGCCAGCAGCTTAAACCCTGGACTAGCGGGGGACACCACAGATACGCAGTATTTT. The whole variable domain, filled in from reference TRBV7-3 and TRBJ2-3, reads GAGVSQTPSNKVTEKGKYVELRCDPISGHTALYWYRQSLGQGPEFLIYFQGTGAADDSGLPNDRFFAVRPEGSVSTLKIQRTERGDSAVYLCASSLNPGLAGDTTDTQYFGPGTRLTVL.

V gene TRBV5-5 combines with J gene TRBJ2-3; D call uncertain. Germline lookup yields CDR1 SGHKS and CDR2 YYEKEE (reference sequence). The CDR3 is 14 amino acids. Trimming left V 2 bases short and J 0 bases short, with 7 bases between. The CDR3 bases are TGTGCCAGCAGCTTAATCTCTAGCACAGATACGCAGTATTTT. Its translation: CASSLISSTDTQYF.

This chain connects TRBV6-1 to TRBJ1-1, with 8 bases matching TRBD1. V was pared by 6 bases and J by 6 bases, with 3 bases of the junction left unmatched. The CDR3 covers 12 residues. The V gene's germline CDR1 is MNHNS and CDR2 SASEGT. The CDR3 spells CASRATGAEAFF. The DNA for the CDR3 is TGTGCCAGCAGGGCGACAGGGGCTGAAGCTTTCTTT.

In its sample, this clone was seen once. The CDR3 nucleotides read TGTGCCAGCAGTATTCAGGGACAGCCCCAGCATTTT. Its protein is CASSIQGQPQHF. The chain uses TRBV2 and TRBJ1-5; D is perhaps TRBD1 (5 bases). The V end lost 5 bases, the J end lost 7 bases, and 9 bases lay between the germline ends. This CDR3 comprises 12 residues. Per germline, CDR1 SNHLY and CDR2 FYNNEI.

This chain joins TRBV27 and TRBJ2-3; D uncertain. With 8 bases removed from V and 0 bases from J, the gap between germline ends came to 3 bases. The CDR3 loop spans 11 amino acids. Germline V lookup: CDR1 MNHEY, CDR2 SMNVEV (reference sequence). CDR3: CASGSTDTQYF. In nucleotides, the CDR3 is TGTGCCAGCGGTAGCACAGATACGCAGTATTTT.

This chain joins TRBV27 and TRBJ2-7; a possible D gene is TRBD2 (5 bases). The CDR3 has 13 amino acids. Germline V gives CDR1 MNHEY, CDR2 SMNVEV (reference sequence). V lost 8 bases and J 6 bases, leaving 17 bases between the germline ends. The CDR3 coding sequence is TGTGCCAGCTCCCTTGGCGGGTCGTCCGAGCAGTACTTC. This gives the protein CASSLGGSSEQYF.